Listed below are T cell receptor beta chains from one sample, sequenced in a study of memory CD4+ T cells and cytomegalovirus serostatus. Profiled with immunoSEQ multiplex PCR; TCRdb holds only in-frame clones, not every one. In the table there are over 45,000 clones, over 80% of which are singletons. Sequencing was done on a sample of memory CD4+ T cells from blood. The origin of the receptors is an adult in good health and CMV-seronegative. The CDR3 runs from the conserved cysteine through the conserved F or W. Each record gives: clone size, D gene, J gene, V gene, CDR3 DNA, CDR3 protein. A D gene is named only where the DNA matches it firmly. Size tells how often a clone was seen (once, few, many) or the class of an expanded clone, and some rows leave it out.

>-|-|TRBJ2-3|TRBV7-2
TGTGCCAGCAGCTTCACAGATACGCAGTATTTT
CASSFTDTQYF
>-|TRBD1|TRBJ1-1|TRBV5-8
TGTGCCAGCAGCCCCAGGGACAGGGGTAGAGCTTTCTTT
CASSPRDRGRAFF
>-|-|TRBJ1-2|TRBV6-1
TGTGCCAGCATCATAACACAGGGAACTTGGGGCTACACCTTC
CASIITQGTWGYTF
>-|-|TRBJ2-4|TRBV5-1
TGCGCCAGCAGCCATGACGGCGACTCGCCTCAGTACTTC
CASSHDGDSPQYF
>-|-|TRBJ1-1|TRBV7-3
TGTGCCAGCAGCTTACAGAATACGAGGGACACTGAAGCTTTCTTT
CASSLQNTRDTEAFF
>-|TRBD1|TRBJ1-5|TRBV11-2
TGTGCCAGCAGCCCCGGGACAGGGAGATTTCAGCCCCAGCATTTT
CASSPGTGRFQPQHF
>-|-|TRBJ2-3|TRBV4-3
TGCGCCAGCAGCCAAGCGGGGGCCAGCACAGATACGCAGTATTTT
CASSQAGASTDTQYF
>-|-|TRBJ2-5|TRBV28
TGTGCCAGCAGCCCTACGGAACCTCTAGAGACCCAGTACTTC
CASSPTEPLETQYF
>few|-|TRBJ2-2|TRBV19
TGTGCCAGTAGTTGGCAGGGAAGCACCGGGGAGCTGTTTTTT
CASSWQGSTGELFF
>-|-|TRBJ1-1|TRBV5-1
TGCGCCAGCAGCTCAGGGGTGAACACTGAAGCTTTCTTT
CASSSGVNTEAFF
>few|-|TRBJ2-7|TRBV5-4
TGTGCCAGCAGCATACAACAGGGTCCCTACGAGCAGTACTTC
CASSIQQGPYEQYF
>-|-|TRBJ2-1|TRBV30
TGTGCCTGGAGACTTAAAGGATCGTGGCTCTACAATGAGCAGTTCTTC
CAWRLKGSWLYNEQFF
>-|TRBD1|TRBJ1-6|TRBV13
TGTGCCAGCAGCTCGGACAGGGACGAGTCACCCCTCCACTTT
CASSSDRDESPLHF
>-|-|TRBJ1-1|TRBV5-5
TGTGCCAGCAGCTACAGGGTCTGGGACACTGAAGCTTTCTTT
CASSYRVWDTEAFF
>few|TRBD2|TRBJ2-5|TRBV6-5
TGTGCCAGCAGTTACCGCGGGACTAGCGGGGGGGAGACCCAGTACTTC
CASSYRGTSGGETQYF
>-|TRBD1|TRBJ1-1|TRBV30
TGTGCCTGGATTCAGGACAGGTTATGGAGGACTGAAGCTTTCTTT
CAWIQDRLWRTEAFF
>-|TRBD1|TRBJ2-3|TRBV5-1
TGCGCCAGCAACAGGGGGAAAGATACGCAGTATTTT
CASNRGKDTQYF
>-|TRBD1|TRBJ1-4|TRBV6-5
TGTGCCAGCAGTTCCGGACAGGGGAATGAAAAACTGTTTTTT
CASSSGQGNEKLFF
>-|-|TRBJ1-4|TRBV19
TGTGCCAGTAGTATTTCGCCAGCTGATGAAAAACTGTTTTTT
CASSISPADEKLFF
>once|TRBD1|TRBJ1-1|TRBV7-2
TGTGCCAGCAGCAATTCACCCGGGACAGGGGTGGAAAACACTGAAGCTTTCTTT
CASSNSPGTGVENTEAFF
>few|TRBD1|TRBJ1-1|TRBV30
TGTGCCGGGAAGGACAGGGCGTGGGTCACTGAAGCTTTCTTT
CAGKDRAWVTEAFF
>-|-|TRBJ1-1|TRBV5-6
TGTGCCAGCAGCAACGCGCTGGGCTCTGAAGCTTTCTTT
CASSNALGSEAFF
>-|-|TRBJ1-1|TRBV7-8
TGTGCCAGCAGCTTGGACAGTCCGAACACTGAAGCTTTCTTT
CASSLDSPNTEAFF
>-|TRBD2|TRBJ2-2|TRBV29-1
TGCAGCGTTGAAGTCACGGGGGGACCCGGGGAGCTGTTTTTT
CSVEVTGGPGELFF
>once|-|TRBJ2-3|TRBV5-6
TGTGCCAGCAGCTTCGGACAGGGAGGGCGCACAGATACGCAGTATTTT
CASSFGQGGRTDTQYF
>-|-|TRBJ1-2|TRBV28
TGTGCCAGCAGGTCCGGGGGCAGCTATGGCTACACCTTC
CASRSGGSYGYTF
>few|-|TRBJ2-1|TRBV13
TGTGCCAGCAGCTGGAGGACGGGGGATGAGCAGTTCTTC
CASSWRTGDEQFF